This T cell receptor beta chain was identified in a study of cytomegalovirus exposure and HLA in healthy donors. Study observations and caveats: Cytomegalovirus-associated TCR beta chains were listed, numbering 164. There was a cluster of highly shared sequence variants that was likely a sequencing artifact.

Primers included in the PCR were 60 Vbeta and 13 Jbeta primers. Profiling relied on immunoSEQ multiplex PCR, and the TCRdb table lists in-frame clones only, not all of them. The sample carries under 200,000 clones, 70% to 80% recorded once. Worth noting for this clone: Its target is unknown.

The CDR3 is 15 residues long. Germline V CDR1 and CDR2: MNHNS, SASEGT. V dropped 8 bases and J dropped 5; count of bases not matched to a gene: 9. The clonotype comes from a middle-aged man in good health and CMV-seronegative. This rearrangement joins TRBV6-1 to TRBJ2-1; 10 bases map to TRBD2. Material for sequencing was PBMCs. CDR3 in amino acids: CASRAGGPVNNEQFF. Written as DNA, the CDR3 is TGTGCCAGCCGAGCGGGAGGGCCCGTAAACAATGAGCAGTTCTTC.